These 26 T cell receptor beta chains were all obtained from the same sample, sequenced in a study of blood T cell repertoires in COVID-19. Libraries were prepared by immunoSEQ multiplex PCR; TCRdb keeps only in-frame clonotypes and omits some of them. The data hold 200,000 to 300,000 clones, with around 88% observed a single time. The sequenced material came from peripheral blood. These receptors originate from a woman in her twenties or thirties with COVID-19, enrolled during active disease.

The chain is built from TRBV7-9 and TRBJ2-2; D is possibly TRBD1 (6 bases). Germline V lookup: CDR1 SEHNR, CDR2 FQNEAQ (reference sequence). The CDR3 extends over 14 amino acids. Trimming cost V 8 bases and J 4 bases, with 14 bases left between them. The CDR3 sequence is CASSPTTGTGELFF. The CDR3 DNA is TGTGCCAGCTCTCCTACGACAGGCACCGGGGAGCTGTTTTTT.

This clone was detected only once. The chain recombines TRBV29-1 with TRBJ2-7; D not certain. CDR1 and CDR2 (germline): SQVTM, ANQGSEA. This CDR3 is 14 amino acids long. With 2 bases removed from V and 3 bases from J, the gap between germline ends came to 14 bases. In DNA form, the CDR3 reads TGCAGCGTTGAATTGGATCGCGGTAGCTACGAGCAGTACTTC. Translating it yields CSVELDRGSYEQYF.

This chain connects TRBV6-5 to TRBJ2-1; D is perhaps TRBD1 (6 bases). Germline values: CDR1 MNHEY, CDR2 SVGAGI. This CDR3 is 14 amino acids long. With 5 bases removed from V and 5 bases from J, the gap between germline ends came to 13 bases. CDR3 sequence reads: CASSITGYNNEQFF. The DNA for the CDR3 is TGTGCCAGCAGTATTACAGGGTACAACAATGAGCAGTTCTTC.

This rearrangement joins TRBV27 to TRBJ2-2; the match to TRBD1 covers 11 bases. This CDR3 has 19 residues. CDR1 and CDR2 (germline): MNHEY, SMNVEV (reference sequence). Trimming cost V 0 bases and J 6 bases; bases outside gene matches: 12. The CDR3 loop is CASSLSGQGATVHPGELFF. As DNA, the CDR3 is TGTGCCAGCAGTTTATCCGGACAGGGGGCGACCGTCCACCCCGGGGAGCTGTTTTTT.

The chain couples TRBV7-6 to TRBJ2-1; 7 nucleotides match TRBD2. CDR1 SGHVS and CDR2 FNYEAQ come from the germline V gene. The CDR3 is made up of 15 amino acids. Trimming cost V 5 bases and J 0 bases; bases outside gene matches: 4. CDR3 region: CASSPRTSSYNEQFF. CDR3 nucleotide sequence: TGTGCCAGCAGCCCACGGACTAGCTCCTACAATGAGCAGTTCTTC.

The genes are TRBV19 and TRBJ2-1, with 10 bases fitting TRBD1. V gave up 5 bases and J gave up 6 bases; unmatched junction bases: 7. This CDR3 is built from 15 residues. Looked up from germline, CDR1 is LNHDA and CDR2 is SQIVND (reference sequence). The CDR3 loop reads CASSSPGQGSNEQFF. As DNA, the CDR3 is TGTGCCAGTAGTTCCCCGGGACAGGGGAGCAATGAGCAGTTCTTC.

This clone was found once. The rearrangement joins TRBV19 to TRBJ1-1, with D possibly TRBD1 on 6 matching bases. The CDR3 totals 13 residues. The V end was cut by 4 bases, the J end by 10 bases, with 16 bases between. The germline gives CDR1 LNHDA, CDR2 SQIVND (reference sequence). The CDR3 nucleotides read TGTGCCAGTAGTACGCTCGACAGGCAAGCAGCTTTCTTT. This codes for CASSTLDRQAAFF. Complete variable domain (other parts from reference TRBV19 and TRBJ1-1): DGGITQSPKYLFRKEGQNVTLSCEQNLNHDAMYWYRQDPGQGLRLIYYSQIVNDFQKGDIAEGYSVSREKKESFPLTVTSAQKNPTAFYLCASSTLDRQAAFFGQGTRLTVV.

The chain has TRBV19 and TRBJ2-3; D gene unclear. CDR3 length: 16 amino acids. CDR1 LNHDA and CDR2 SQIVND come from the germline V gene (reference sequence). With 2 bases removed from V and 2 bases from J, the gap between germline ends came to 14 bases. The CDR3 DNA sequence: TGTGCCAGTAGTATAAGCCGACATACGATCACAGATACGCAGTATTTT. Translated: CASSISRHTITDTQYF.

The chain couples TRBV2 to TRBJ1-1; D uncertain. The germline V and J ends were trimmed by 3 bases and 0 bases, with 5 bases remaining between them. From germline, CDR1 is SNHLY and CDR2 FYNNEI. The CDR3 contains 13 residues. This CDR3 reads CASSDEVNTEAFF. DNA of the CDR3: TGTGCCAGCAGTGACGAGGTGAACACTGAAGCTTTCTTT.

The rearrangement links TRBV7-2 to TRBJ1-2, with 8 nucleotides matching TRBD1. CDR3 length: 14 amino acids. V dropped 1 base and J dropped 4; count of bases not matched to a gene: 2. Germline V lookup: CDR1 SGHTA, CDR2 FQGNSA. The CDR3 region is CASSLGTGIYGYTF. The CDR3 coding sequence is TGTGCCAGCAGCTTAGGGACAGGGATCTATGGCTACACCTTC.

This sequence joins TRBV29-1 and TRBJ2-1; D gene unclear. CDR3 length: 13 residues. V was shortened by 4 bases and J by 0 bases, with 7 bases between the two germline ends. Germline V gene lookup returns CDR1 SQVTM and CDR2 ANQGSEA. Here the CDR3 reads CSVAYSSYNEQFF. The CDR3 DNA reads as TGCAGCGTTGCTTACAGCTCCTACAATGAGCAGTTCTTC.

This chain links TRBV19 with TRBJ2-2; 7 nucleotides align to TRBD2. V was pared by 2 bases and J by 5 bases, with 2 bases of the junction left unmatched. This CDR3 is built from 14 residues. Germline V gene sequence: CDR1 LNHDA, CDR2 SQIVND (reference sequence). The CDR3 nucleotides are TGTGCCAGTAGTATATCCGGGGGGACCGGGGAGCTGTTTTTT. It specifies CASSISGGTGELFF.

The CDR3 region is CATRGGVQTSTDTQYF. CDR3 coding DNA: TGTGCCACCCGGGGGGGAGTCCAGACTAGCACAGATACGCAGTATTTT. The chain has TRBV5-4 and TRBJ2-3; 8 nucleotides match TRBD2. J lost 0 bases, V lost 9 bases, and 12 bases had no gene match. CDR1 and CDR2 (germline): SGHNT, YYREEE (reference sequence). The CDR3 contains 16 residues.

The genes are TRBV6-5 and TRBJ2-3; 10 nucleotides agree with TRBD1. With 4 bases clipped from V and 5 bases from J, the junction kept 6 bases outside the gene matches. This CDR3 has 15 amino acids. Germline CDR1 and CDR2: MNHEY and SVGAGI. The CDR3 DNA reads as TGTGCCAGCAGTTTCGGACAGGGGGTGCAAGATACGCAGTATTTT. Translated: CASSFGQGVQDTQYF.

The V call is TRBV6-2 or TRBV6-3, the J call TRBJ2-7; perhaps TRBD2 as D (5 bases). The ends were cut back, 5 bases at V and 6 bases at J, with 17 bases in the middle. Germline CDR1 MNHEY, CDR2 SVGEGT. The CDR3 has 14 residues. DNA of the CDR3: TGTGCCAGCAGTCAGCTCCGGGGATCTTCCGAGCAGTACGTC. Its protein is CASSQLRGSSEQYV.

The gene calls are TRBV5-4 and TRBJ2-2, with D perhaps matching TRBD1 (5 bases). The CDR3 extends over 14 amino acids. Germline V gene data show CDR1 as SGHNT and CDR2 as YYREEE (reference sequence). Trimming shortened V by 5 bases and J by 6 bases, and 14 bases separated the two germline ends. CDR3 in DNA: TGTGCCAGCAGGACTCAGGGTCGGGCCGGGGAGCTGTTTTTT. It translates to CASRTQGRAGELFF.

CDR3 region: CASRKSRDRGMSGELFF. CDR3 bases: TGTGCCAGCAGGAAGTCCCGGGACAGGGGGATGAGCGGGGAGCTGTTTTTT. The chain recombines TRBV2 with TRBJ2-2; 11 bases match TRBD1. Germline CDR1 is SNHLY and CDR2 is FYNNEI. J was trimmed by 7 bases and V by 6 bases; bases with no gene match: 13. This CDR3 has 17 amino acids.

The CDR3 DNA reads TGTGCCAGCACGTTAAGCGGGAGGACCACAGATACGCAGTATTTT. This encodes CASTLSGRTTDTQYF. The chain recombines TRBV5-6 with TRBJ2-3, with 9 bases matching TRBD2. Germline values: CDR1 SGHDT, CDR2 YYEEEE. V lost 6 bases and J lost 2; bases outside the gene matches: 7. The CDR3 is made up of 15 amino acids. Full variable domain (rest looked up from reference TRBV5-6 and TRBJ2-3): DAGVTQSPTHLIKTRGQQVTLRCSPKSGHDTVSWYQQALGQGPQFIFQYYEEEERQRGNFPDRFSGHQFPNYSSELNVNALLLGDSALYLCASTLSGRTTDTQYFGPGTRLTVL.

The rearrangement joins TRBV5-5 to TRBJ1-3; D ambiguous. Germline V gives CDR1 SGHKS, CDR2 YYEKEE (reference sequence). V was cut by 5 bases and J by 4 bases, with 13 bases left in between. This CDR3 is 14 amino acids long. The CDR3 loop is CASRQDSSGNTIYF. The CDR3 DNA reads TGTGCCAGCAGGCAAGACTCGTCGGGAAACACCATATATTTT.

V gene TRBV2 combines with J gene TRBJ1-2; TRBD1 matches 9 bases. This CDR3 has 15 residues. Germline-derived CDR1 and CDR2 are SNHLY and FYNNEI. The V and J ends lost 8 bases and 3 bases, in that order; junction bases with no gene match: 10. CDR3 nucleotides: TGTGCCAGCCTTAAGGGGGACAGGGTTGACTATGGCTACACCTTC. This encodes CASLKGDRVDYGYTF.

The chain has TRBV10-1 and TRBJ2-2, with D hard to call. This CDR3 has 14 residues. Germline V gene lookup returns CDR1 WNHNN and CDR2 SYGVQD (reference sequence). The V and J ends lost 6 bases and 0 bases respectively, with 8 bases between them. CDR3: CASRRHTNTGELFF. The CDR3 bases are TGCGCCAGCAGACGACATACGAACACCGGGGAGCTGTTTTTT.

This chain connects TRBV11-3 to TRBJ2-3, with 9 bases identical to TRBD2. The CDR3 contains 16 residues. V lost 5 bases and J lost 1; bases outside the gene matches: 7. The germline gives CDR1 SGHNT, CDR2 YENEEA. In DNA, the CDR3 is TGTGCCAGCAGCCAAATTAGCGGGAGAGGCACAGATACGCAGTATTTT. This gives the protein CASSQISGRGTDTQYF. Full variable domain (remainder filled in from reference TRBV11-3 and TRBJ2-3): EAGVVQSPRYKIIEKKQPVAFWCNPISGHNTLYWYLQNLGQGPELLIRYENEEAVDDSQLPKDRFSAERLKGVDSTLKIQPAELGDSAVYLCASSQISGRGTDTQYFGPGTRLTVL.

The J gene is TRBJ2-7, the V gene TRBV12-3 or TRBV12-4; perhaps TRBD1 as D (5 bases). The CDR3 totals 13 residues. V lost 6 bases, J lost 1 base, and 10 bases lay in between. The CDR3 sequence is CASSKAGSYEQYV. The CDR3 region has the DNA TGTGCCAGCAGCAAAGCAGGGTCCTACGAGCAGTACGTC.

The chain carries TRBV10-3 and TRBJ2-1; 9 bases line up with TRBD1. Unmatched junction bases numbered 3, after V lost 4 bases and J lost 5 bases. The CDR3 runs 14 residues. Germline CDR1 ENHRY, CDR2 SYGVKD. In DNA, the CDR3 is TGTGCCATCAGTGGGGACAGGGTCGACAATGAGCAGTTCTTC. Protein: CAISGDRVDNEQFF.

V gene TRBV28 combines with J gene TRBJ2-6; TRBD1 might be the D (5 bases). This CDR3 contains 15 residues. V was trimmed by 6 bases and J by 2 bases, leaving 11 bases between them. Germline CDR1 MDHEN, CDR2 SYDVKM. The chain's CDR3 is CASSRDTPGANVLTF. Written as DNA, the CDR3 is TGTGCCAGCAGCAGGGATACTCCTGGGGCCAACGTCCTGACTTTC.

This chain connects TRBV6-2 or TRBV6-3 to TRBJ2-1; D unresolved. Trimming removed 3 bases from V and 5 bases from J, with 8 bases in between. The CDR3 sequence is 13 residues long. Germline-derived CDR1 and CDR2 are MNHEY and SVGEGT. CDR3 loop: CASSYRRDNEQFF. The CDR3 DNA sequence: TGTGCCAGCAGTTATCGCCGCGACAATGAGCAGTTCTTC.